This is a list of T cell receptor beta chains from one sample in a study of CD8 T cells in ankylosing spondylitis. Each CDR3 protein is one row after TCRdb ran MiXCR on the 5' RACE reads. The data contain a few hundred thousand distinct CDR3 sequences, 20% of them singletons. Sequenced sample: blood, either unsorted or a sorted T cell fraction (not recorded which). Receptor source: a male donor with ankylosing spondylitis or in good health (not recorded which). Both conserved end residues are part of each CDR3. A D gene is named only where the DNA matches it firmly. Expanded clones get a size class; other rows say once, few or many, or leave the size out.

d_gene	v_gene	abundance	j_gene	CDR3aa	CDR3nt
-	TRBV14	few	TRBJ1-1	CASSQYRNTEAFF	TGTGCCAGCAGCCAGTACAGGAACACTGAAGCTTTCTTT
-	TRBV12-3/TRBV12-4	-	TRBJ1-5	CASSPAYQPQHF	TGTGCCAGCAGTCCCGCTTATCAGCCCCAGCATTTT
TRBD1	TRBV5-6	-	TRBJ2-2	CASSLDRGKIGELFF	TGTGCCAGCAGCTTGGACAGGGGAAAAATCGGGGAGCTGTTTTTT
-	TRBV28	-	TRBJ2-4	CASSSEPLGAIQYF	TGTGCCAGCAGCTCCGAACCTCTAGGAGCCATTCAGTACTTC
-	TRBV6-6	-	TRBJ1-2	CASMDPGYGYTF	TGTGCCAGTATGGACCCGGGCTATGGCTACACCTTC
-	TRBV9	-	TRBJ2-1	CASSPPTVNEQFF	TGTGCCAGCAGCCCACCTACGGTCAATGAGCAGTTCTTC
TRBD2	TRBV5-4	few	TRBJ2-2	CASSLVAGEVGELFF	TGTGCCAGCAGCTTGGTGGCGGGAGAGGTCGGGGAGCTGTTTTTT
TRBD1	TRBV18	few	TRBJ1-4	CASSPGQGAYEKLFF	TGTGCCAGCTCACCTGGACAGGGGGCATATGAAAAACTGTTTTTT
-	TRBV11-3	-	TRBJ2-3	CASSLKLAYTDTQYF	TGTGCCAGTAGCTTAAAACTAGCTTACACAGATACGCAGTATTTT
TRBD2	TRBV5-1	-	TRBJ2-1	CASSWTSVHNEQFF	TGCGCCAGCAGCTGGACTAGCGTCCACAATGAGCAGTTCTTC
TRBD2	TRBV5-1	-	TRBJ2-1	CASSLRVAGGPQQFF	TGCGCCAGCAGCCTACGAGTGGCGGGAGGGCCTCAGCAGTTCTTC
TRBD1	TRBV7-6	few	TRBJ2-3	CASSSAYRGPLDTQYF	TGTGCCAGCAGCTCAGCCTACAGGGGGCCCCTAGATACGCAGTATTTT
TRBD1	TRBV18	-	TRBJ2-5	CASSPARTGGGETQYF	TGTGCCAGCTCACCAGCCAGGACAGGGGGCGGGGAGACCCAGTACTTC
TRBD2	TRBV5-1	few	TRBJ2-5	CASSLGQGLQETQYF	TGCGCCAGCAGCTTGGGGCAGGGACTACAAGAGACCCAGTACTTC
-	TRBV9	few	TRBJ1-3	CASSVAREENTIYF	TGTGCCAGCAGCGTAGCACGAGAGGAAAACACCATATATTTT
-	TRBV15	-	TRBJ1-1	CATGIVGAGNTEAFF	TGTGCCACGGGTATAGTTGGGGCGGGGAACACTGAAGCTTTCTTT
-	TRBV5-5	-	TRBJ1-5	CASSVGSPNQPQHF	TGTGCCAGCAGCGTCGGGAGTCCCAATCAGCCCCAGCATTTT
-	TRBV5-1	few	TRBJ1-3	CASSFGQSSGNTIYF	TGCGCCAGCAGCTTCGGTCAGAGTTCTGGAAACACCATATATTTT
-	TRBV21-1	-	TRBJ2-5	CAIGPMGETQYF	TGTGCAATCGGACCCATGGGGGAGACCCAGTACTTC
-	TRBV3-1	few	TRBJ1-1	CASSQVLRSEAFF	TGTGCCAGCAGCCAAGTTTTACGGTCTGAAGCTTTCTTT
-	TRBV5-1	-	TRBJ1-2	CASSSDGGAYGYTF	TGCGCCAGCAGTTCGGACGGAGGGGCCTATGGCTACACCTTC
TRBD1	TRBV10-3	-	TRBJ2-3	CAISSTDRGLDTQYF	TGTGCCATCAGTTCCACGGACAGGGGGTTAGATACGCAGTATTTT
-	TRBV7-2	-	TRBJ2-5	CASSPRGGGETQYF	TGTGCCAGCAGCCCCCGCGGGGGCGGAGAGACCCAGTACTTC
-	TRBV24-1	-	TRBJ2-3	CATSDLRGTMDTQYF	TGTGCCACCAGTGATTTGCGGGGGACCATGGATACGCAGTATTTT
TRBD2	TRBV9	few	TRBJ2-1	CASSLSSRASGGNEQFF	TGTGCCAGCAGCCTCAGTAGTAGGGCTAGCGGTGGGAATGAGCAGTTCTTC
-	TRBV3-1	few	TRBJ1-4	CASSQSGPQVGEKLFF	TGTGCCAGCAGCCAATCCGGGCCCCAGGTGGGTGAAAAACTGTTTTTT
-	TRBV6-1	few	TRBJ1-4	CASSPEGPTNEKLFF	TGTGCCAGCAGTCCCGAGGGACCAACTAATGAAAAACTGTTTTTT
-	TRBV5-4	-	TRBJ1-2	CATWGTGYYGYTF	TGTGCCACCTGGGGGACGGGCTACTATGGCTACACCTTC
TRBD1	TRBV9	-	TRBJ1-6	CASSADRMSSYNSPLHF	TGTGCCAGCAGCGCGGACAGGATGAGCTCCTATAATTCACCCCTCCACTTT
TRBD1	TRBV5-1	-	TRBJ2-3	CASSGGQLDTQYF	TGCGCCAGCAGCGGGGGACAGTTAGATACGCAGTATTTT
-	TRBV5-1	-	TRBJ2-1	CASRITSNEQFF	TGCGCCAGCCGAATCACTAGTAATGAGCAGTTCTTC
TRBD2	TRBV6-5	many	TRBJ2-3	CASSYSASGSPSTDTQYF	TGTGCCAGCAGTTACTCGGCTAGCGGCAGCCCTAGCACAGATACGCAGTATTTT
-	TRBV9	few	TRBJ2-3	CASSVRGSTDTQYF	TGTGCCAGCAGCGTACGTGGGAGCACAGATACGCAGTATTTT
-	TRBV6-6	many	TRBJ1-1	CASSYSTSTEAFF	TGTGCCAGCAGTTATAGCACCTCCACTGAAGCTTTCTTT
-	TRBV29-1	-	TRBJ2-3	CSVEDLGFGDTQYF	TGCAGCGTTGAAGATCTGGGGTTTGGGGATACGCAGTATTTT
TRBD2	TRBV5-1	-	TRBJ2-3	CASSGGEITDTQYF	TGCGCCAGCAGCGGGGGGGAGATCACAGATACGCAGTATTTT
-	TRBV12-3/TRBV12-4	few	TRBJ1-4	CASSLAGGSEKLFF	TGTGCCAGCAGTTTAGCAGGGGGAAGTGAAAAACTGTTTTTT
-	TRBV6-2/TRBV6-3	-	TRBJ2-1	CASSYSTWGGEQFF	TGTGCCAGCAGTTACTCGACGTGGGGCGGTGAGCAGTTCTTC
TRBD1	TRBV5-1	many	TRBJ1-6	CASSKRQGNNSPLHF	TGCGCCAGCAGCAAACGACAGGGGAATAATTCACCCCTCCACTTT
-	TRBV5-1	few	TRBJ1-6	CASSRGADSSYNSPLHF	TGCGCCAGCAGCCGGGGAGCAGATAGCTCCTATAATTCACCCCTCCACTTT
-	TRBV2	-	TRBJ2-3	CASSVLGSSGTDTQYF	TGTGCCAGCAGTGTATTAGGTAGTTCGGGCACAGATACGCAGTATTTT
TRBD2	TRBV5-1	few	TRBJ2-3	CASRQGALAGGTDTQYF	TGCGCCAGCAGACAAGGGGCCCTAGCGGGAGGCACAGATACGCAGTATTTT
-	TRBV2	few	TRBJ1-2	CASSEETGPRFDGYTF	TGTGCCAGCAGTGAGGAGACAGGCCCTCGATTTGATGGCTACACCTTC
-	TRBV10-3	many	TRBJ1-5	CAISEAWGSIESNQPQHF	TGTGCCATCAGTGAGGCTTGGGGGTCGATCGAAAGCAATCAGCCCCAGCATTTT
-	TRBV18	few	TRBJ2-2	CASSYTANTGELFF	TGTGCCAGCTCATACACAGCGAACACCGGGGAGCTGTTTTTT
-	TRBV24-1	few	TRBJ2-1	CATSGIGDEQFF	TGTGCCACCAGTGGTATAGGTGATGAGCAGTTCTTC
TRBD1	TRBV20-1	many	TRBJ2-5	CSAPFRGKETQYF	TGCAGTGCTCCCTTCAGGGGGAAAGAGACCCAGTACTTC
TRBD1	TRBV7-2	-	TRBJ1-4	CASSLKLFGTGDEKLFF	TGTGCCAGCAGCTTAAAGTTATTTGGGACAGGCGATGAAAAACTGTTTTTT